One sample yielded the 6 T cell receptor beta chains listed below, sequenced in a study of identical twins. A single record per CDR3 protein comes from TCRdb applying MiXCR to the 5' RACE reads. The profile shows about 890,000 distinct CDR3 sequences, more than 9% of them singletons. This sample was shared with a second study, whose subject was yellow fever vaccine responses in identical twins.

Sequencing used PBMCs. These receptors came from a woman younger than 35 in good health.

This clonotype was seen a handful of times. The chain has TRBV14 and TRBJ2-7, with D perhaps assigned TRBD1 or TRBD2 (6 bases each). CDR3 size: 14 residues. V was cut by 8 bases and J by 5 bases, with 19 bases left in between. Germline CDR1 SGHDN, CDR2 FVKESK. The chain's CDR3 is CASARGGSGDEQYF. CDR3 coding DNA: TGTGCCAGCGCACGAGGGGGGAGCGGCGACGAGCAGTACTTC.

The DNA of the CDR3 is TGCAGCGTTGAGGCAGGGGGCGTGACCGGGGAGCTGTTTTTT. Its translation: CSVEAGGVTGELFF. This chain uses TRBV29-1 with TRBJ2-2, with 8 bases fitting TRBD1. The CDR3 has 14 residues. The germline V gene encodes CDR1 SQVTM and CDR2 ANQGSEA. V gave up 3 bases and J gave up 5 bases; unmatched junction bases: 5.

This sequence joins TRBV10-3 and TRBJ2-5; weak D call: TRBD2 (6 bases). V gave up 0 bases and J gave up 1 base, with 12 bases separating them. Germline-derived CDR1 and CDR2 are ENHRY and SYGVKD. The CDR3 runs 16 residues. The CDR3 DNA is TGTGCCATCAGTGAGTCGGAGGGTAGCGGCCAAGAGACCCAGTACTTC. Translating it yields CAISESEGSGQETQYF.

The chain links TRBV12-3 or TRBV12-4 to TRBJ2-7; 8 bases map to TRBD2. V was pared by 4 bases and J by 5 bases, with 7 bases of the junction left unmatched. The CDR3 spans 14 residues. The CDR3: CASSSSGLAHEQYF. The CDR3 coding sequence is TGTGCCAGCAGTTCCTCCGGACTAGCCCACGAGCAGTACTTC.

The V gene is TRBV24-1, the J gene TRBJ2-3; 7 bases fit TRBD2. Trimming removed 6 bases from V and 4 bases from J; junction bases left unmatched: 6. This CDR3 region has 14 residues. The V gene's germline CDR1 is KGHDR and CDR2 SFDVKD. The CDR3 region has the DNA TGTGCCACCAGTACTAGCGATTCCGCAGATACGCAGTATTTT. It is translated as CATSTSDSADTQYF.

The chain employs TRBV7-9 and TRBJ2-7; D is unclear. The CDR3 totals 17 residues. V dropped 5 bases and J dropped 2 bases, with 22 bases sitting between them. Germline V gives CDR1 SEHNR, CDR2 FQNEAQ (reference sequence). The CDR3 region has the DNA TGTGCCAGCAGCCACACTACTCAGTCCACTATTACCTACGAGCAGTACTTC. Encoded protein: CASSHTTQSTITYEQYF.